One and the same sample provided the 29 T cell receptor beta chains below, sequenced in a study of vaccination and CD4 T cells after COVID-19. The Oncomine TCR Beta short-read assay generated sequence data from the DNA of cultured CD4+ T cells. In TCRdb, the PCR reads were re-called with MiXCR into one record per CDR3 protein. The top ten hold 16% of the sample, which has some 15,000 distinct CDR3 sequences, nearly 75% seen once. Their recognized antigens are unknown. Treatment of the sample: approximately nine-day PBMC culture with coronavirus spike peptide pools or control peptides (ViraFEST assay). The sample was CD4+ T cells from blood, cultured in vitro. The origin of the receptors is a human donor who had recovered from COVID-19.

The CDR3 here is CASRTQGSNSPLHF. CDR3 sequence (DNA): TGTGCCAGTAGGACACAGGGGTCGAATTCACCCCTCCACTTT. V is TRBV19 and J is TRBJ1-6; TRBD1 matches 7 bases. The CDR3 has 14 residues. Germline V gene lookup returns CDR1 LNHDA and CDR2 SQIVND (reference sequence). V was clipped by 6 bases and J by 7 bases; unmatched bases: 6.

The chain combines TRBV20-1 with TRBJ1-2; the D is unclear. The germline V gene encodes CDR1 DFQATT and CDR2 SNEGSKA (reference sequence). Trimming removed 2 bases from V and 2 bases from J, with 15 bases in between. The CDR3 totals 15 residues. The CDR3 DNA follows: TGCAGTGCTAGACCGCCTCGCAAATCAAACTATGGCTACACCTTC. This codes for CSARPPRKSNYGYTF.

Remarks on this clonotype: One end of the junction does not line up with germline, which may come from a read error. The rearrangement joins TRBV7-8 to TRBJ1-4; D gene unclear. Per the germline V gene, CDR1 is SGHVS and CDR2 is FQNEAQ. This CDR3 contains 15 residues. CDR3 sequence (DNA): TGTGCCAGCAGCAAAAAACGGATTGGGGATGAAAATCTGTTTTTT. Translated, it gives CASSKKRIGDENLFF.

The chain links TRBV20-1 to TRBJ2-4, with 7 bases matching TRBD1. The ends lost 6 bases at V and 8 bases at J; junction bases unmatched: 7. The CDR3 has 12 residues. Germline CDR1 is DFQATT and CDR2 is SNEGSKA (reference sequence). The CDR3 DNA follows: TGCAGTGCCAGCTTGCAGGGGGACATTCAGTACTTC. This gives the protein CSASLQGDIQYF.

V is TRBV4-3 and J is TRBJ1-2; TRBD1 might be the D (5 bases). V lost 0 bases and J lost 8, with 22 bases in between. The V gene's germline CDR1 is LGHNA and CDR2 YSLEER. The CDR3 length is 17 residues. CDR3 region: CASSQDKVAGWGRGYTF. The DNA for the CDR3 is TGCGCCAGCAGCCAAGATAAGGTGGCAGGGTGGGGAAGGGGCTACACCTTC.

The sample holds a few counts of this clonotype. V is TRBV6-1 and J is TRBJ1-2; possible D gene TRBD1, 6 bases. Germline V CDR1 and CDR2: MNHNS, SASEGT. This CDR3 spans 15 amino acids. Trimming removed 5 bases from V and 4 bases from J, with 17 bases in between. The CDR3 coding sequence is TGTGCCAGCAGTCGGGGGGCAGGGGTGATCTATGGCTACACCTTC. The encoded protein is CASSRGAGVIYGYTF.

This clonotype was counted a single time. The J gene is TRBJ2-7, the V gene TRBV19; no definite D call. CDR1 and CDR2 (germline): LNHDA, SQIVND (reference sequence). V was pared by 1 base and J by 3 bases, with 7 bases between. CDR3 length: 13 residues. CDR3 residues: CASSIGRNYEQYF. CDR3 coding DNA: TGTGCCAGTAGTATAGGACGGAACTACGAGCAGTACTTC.

The V and J genes are TRBV30 and TRBJ2-2; no reliable D call. CDR3 length: 14 amino acids. Between the trimmed V and J ends, which lost 0 bases and 4 bases, there was a span of 9 bases. The V gene's germline CDR1 is GTSNPN and CDR2 SVGIG (reference sequence). In DNA form, the CDR3 reads TGTGCCTGGAGTGTTAAGGACCCCACCGGGGAGCTGTTTTTT. Protein product: CAWSVKDPTGELFF.

J is TRBJ2-2 and V is TRBV7-8; no definite D call. Germline V gene sequence: CDR1 SGHVS, CDR2 FQNEAQ. V was pared by 3 bases and J by 1 base, with 12 bases between. This CDR3 comprises 16 residues. The CDR3 spells CASSFRWGLNTGELFF. The DNA for the CDR3 is TGTGCCAGCAGCTTCCGGTGGGGTCTGAACACCGGGGAGCTGTTTTTT.

J is TRBJ1-3 and V is TRBV20-1; 7 nucleotides line up with TRBD1. CDR1 and CDR2 from the germline V gene are DFQATT and SNEGSKA (reference sequence). The CDR3 length is 14 residues. After removal of 6 bases from V and 0 bases from J, the junction contained 5 bases not matched to a gene. The chain's CDR3 is CSALGTASGNTIYF. In DNA, the CDR3 is TGCAGTGCCCTCGGGACAGCCTCTGGAAACACCATATATTTT.

This chain uses TRBV27 with TRBJ1-2; D ambiguous. Trimming left V 5 bases short and J 4 bases short, with 14 bases between. Germline V gene sequence: CDR1 MNHEY, CDR2 SMNVEV (reference sequence). There are 14 residues in the CDR3. In nucleotides, the CDR3 is TGTGCCAGCAGTACCGGCCAGGCCCCCTATGGCTACACCTTC. Translation: CASSTGQAPYGYTF.

This clonotype is medium-sized within its sample. The chain employs TRBV12-3 or TRBV12-4 and TRBJ2-7; a weak D match, TRBD2 (6 bases). V was clipped by 3 bases and J by 3 bases, with 15 bases between them. This CDR3 region has 15 residues. CDR3 region: CASSFSTGTGYEQYF. CDR3 nucleotides: TGTGCCAGCAGTTTCTCTACCGGGACTGGCTACGAGCAGTACTTC.

The chain has TRBV7-6 and TRBJ2-2; 8 nucleotides line up with TRBD1. The V gene end was trimmed by 5 bases and the J gene end by 3 bases; junction bases not matched to a gene: 5. The germline V gene encodes CDR1 SGHVS and CDR2 FNYEAQ. The CDR3 contains 15 residues. CDR3 sequence: CASSPDRAHTGELFF. The DNA for the CDR3 is TGTGCCAGCAGCCCGGACAGGGCCCACACCGGGGAGCTGTTTTTT.

This rearrangement joins TRBV7-6 to TRBJ1-1, with 7 bases that match TRBD1. There are 16 residues in the CDR3. From germline, CDR1 is SGHVS and CDR2 FNYEAQ. V lost 1 base and J lost 1; bases outside the gene matches: 6. Here the CDR3 DNA reads TGTGCCAGCAGCTTAGGCTCCGGGACAGAGAACACTGAAGCTTTCTTT. It translates to CASSLGSGTENTEAFF. Full variable domain (rest looked up from reference TRBV7-6 and TRBJ1-1): GAGVSQSPRYKVTKRGQDVALRCDPISGHVSLYWYRQALGQGPEFLTYFNYEAQQDKSGLPNDRFSAERPEGSISTLTIQRTEQRDSAMYRCASSLGSGTENTEAFFGQGTRLTVV.

V is TRBV10-1 and J is TRBJ2-2; D might be TRBD1 or TRBD2, each matching 5 bases. CDR3 length equals 16 residues. Germline CDR1 is WNHNN and CDR2 is SYGVQD (reference sequence). The V and J ends lost 2 bases and 0 bases respectively, with 10 bases between them. CDR3 nucleotides: TGCGCCAGCAGTGAGGGTGGGGGTACGAACACCGGGGAGCTGTTTTTT. It specifies CASSEGGGTNTGELFF.

The rearrangement uses TRBV11-2 and TRBJ1-2, with D perhaps TRBD1 (5 bases). Per the germline V gene, CDR1 is SGHAT and CDR2 is FQNNGV. The CDR3 is 14 residues long. V was pared by 6 bases and J by 4 bases, with 15 bases between. CDR3 region: CASSQGPGPYGYTF. The CDR3 nucleotides read TGTGCCAGCAGTCAAGGGCCGGGACCCTATGGCTACACCTTC.

This clonotype was recorded once. The chain uses TRBV4-2 and TRBJ2-4; D is uncertain. The CDR3 length is 14 residues. V gave up 4 bases and J gave up 0 bases, with 7 bases separating them. In germline, CDR1 is LGHNA, CDR2 YNFKEQ. In DNA, the CDR3 is TGTGCCAGCAGCCCGGCGGTAGCCAAAAACATTCAGTACTTC. Protein product: CASSPAVAKNIQYF.

As to this clonotype: At one end, the junction sequence differs from germline, possibly due to a read error. The chain employs TRBV7-7 and TRBJ1-6; D is perhaps TRBD1 (5 bases). The CDR3 consists of 13 residues. CDR1 is SSHAT, CDR2 FNYEAQ, per germline (reference sequence). The CDR3 DNA follows: TGTGCTAGCAGCTTCAACAGGAATTCACCCCTCCACTTT. Its translation is CASSFNRNSPLHF.

This chain uses TRBV6-2 or TRBV6-3 with TRBJ2-3, with TRBD1 matching 10 bases. From germline, CDR1 is MNHEY and CDR2 SVGEGT. V lost 6 bases, J lost 4 bases, and 4 bases stayed unmatched. CDR3 length equals 14 residues. CDR3 in amino acids: CASSPGTGADTQYF. The CDR3 DNA reads as TGTGCCAGCAGCCCCGGGACAGGGGCAGATACGCAGTATTTT.

The chain is built from TRBV10-1 and TRBJ2-3; D unresolved. The CDR3 runs to 13 residues. Trimming left V 4 bases short and J 4 bases short, with 9 bases between. Looked up from germline, CDR1 is WNHNN and CDR2 is SYGVQD (reference sequence). The CDR3 DNA follows: TGCGCCAGCAGTGGAGGTCCGGCAGATACGCAGTATTTT. It codes for CASSGGPADTQYF.

The chain links TRBV2 to TRBJ1-1; 8 nucleotides match TRBD1. This CDR3 contains 15 residues. The germline V gene encodes CDR1 SNHLY and CDR2 FYNNEI. J was trimmed by 1 base and V by 6 bases; bases with no gene match: 7. The CDR3 loop is CASRRQGRGNTEAFF. DNA of the CDR3: TGTGCCAGCAGACGACAGGGGAGGGGGAACACTGAAGCTTTCTTT.

The chain recombines TRBV12-3 or TRBV12-4 with TRBJ1-1, with a possible D match to TRBD1 (6 bases). V lost 3 bases to trimming and J lost 11 bases, with 13 bases between them. CDR3 length equals 12 residues. The CDR3 nucleotides read TGTGCCAGCAGTTTTCGTAGGGGGAATGCTTTCTTT. Translation: CASSFRRGNAFF.

The gene calls are TRBV6-2 or TRBV6-3 and TRBJ1-2, with 10 bases matching TRBD1. V was pared by 8 bases and J by 5 bases, with 14 bases of the junction left unmatched. Germline CDR1 and CDR2: MNHEY and SVGEGT. The CDR3 covers 16 residues. CDR3: CASRLDRGDIGYGYTF. The CDR3 DNA reads as TGTGCCAGCCGATTGGACAGGGGGGATATTGGGTATGGCTACACCTTC.

The rearrangement joins TRBV5-1 to TRBJ1-2, with 9 bases identical to TRBD1. Per the germline V gene, CDR1 is SGHRS and CDR2 is YFSETQ. The length of the CDR3 is 13 residues. J gave up 8 bases and V 7 bases, and 9 bases lay outside the gene matches. In DNA form, the CDR3 reads TGCGCCAGCTTTCGGGGACAGGGTGAAGGCTACACCTTC. It specifies CASFRGQGEGYTF.

The chain combines TRBV6-2 or TRBV6-3 with TRBJ2-7; 9 bases are shared with TRBD1. Germline-derived CDR1 and CDR2 are MNHEY and SVGEGT. The junction had 8 bases not matched to a gene; V was cut back by 6 bases and J by 5 bases. The CDR3 has 14 amino acids. The CDR3 nucleotides read TGTGCCAGCAGACCCACAGGGGGCCTCGACGAGCAGTACTTC. Translated, it gives CASRPTGGLDEQYF.

The rearrangement joins TRBV27 to TRBJ1-2; tentatively, D is TRBD1 (5 bases). Trimming took off 1 base at V and 2 bases at J, with 8 bases between the two ends. Per germline, CDR1 MNHEY and CDR2 SMNVEV (reference sequence). The CDR3 sequence is 14 residues long. In DNA, the CDR3 is TGTGCCAGCAGTTTATGGCAGGGCAACTATGGCTACACCTTC. Its translation: CASSLWQGNYGYTF.

This clonotype was detected only a few times. V and J are TRBV28 and TRBJ1-2; 9 bases map to TRBD1. Germline V CDR1 and CDR2: MDHEN, SYDVKM. The junction had 7 bases not matched to a gene; V was cut back by 6 bases and J by 5 bases. CDR3 length equals 14 residues. CDR3 sequence (DNA): TGTGCCAGCAGACCCCAGACAGGGGGTTATGGCTACACCTTC. Translating it yields CASRPQTGGYGYTF.

This clonotype has only one observation. The chain links TRBV10-1 to TRBJ2-7; D is ambiguous. Trimming removed 3 bases at V and 6 bases at J, with 12 bases between. The CDR3 runs 13 residues. Germline CDR1 is WNHNN and CDR2 is SYGVQD (reference sequence). DNA of the CDR3: TGCGCCAGCAGTGAAAGAAGTCTCTCCGAGCAGTACTTC. This sequence encodes CASSERSLSEQYF.

This clonotype was observed a few times. The chain combines TRBV19 with TRBJ2-7; tentative D call: TRBD1 (6 bases). Germline CDR1 and CDR2: LNHDA and SQIVND (reference sequence). CDR3 length: 17 residues. The germline V and J ends were trimmed by 5 bases and 0 bases, with 20 bases remaining between them. The CDR3 is CASSSPPGQTGSYEQYF. CDR3 nucleotides: TGTGCCAGTAGTTCGCCCCCGGGACAAACAGGCTCCTACGAGCAGTACTTC.